This entry is about one TCR beta chain. One end of the junction varies from germline; a read error may be responsible. TCRdb fed the 5' RACE reads into MiXCR, producing one record per CDR3 protein. The sample records 63,000 or so distinct CDR3 sequences, about 16% being singletons. This sample was taken from a study of T cells of healthy individuals. The CDR3 sequence is 16 residues long. Germline V gene data show CDR1 as SEHNR and CDR2 as FQNEAQ (reference sequence). The origin of this receptor is a human donor in good health. The chain has TRBV7-9 and TRBJ1-2, with 9 bases that match TRBD1. In DNA, the CDR3 is TGTGCCAGCAGCTTAATAAGCTGGGACAGGGACTATGGCTGCACCTTC. Its protein is CASSLISWDRDYGCTF.